Below are 3 T cell receptor beta chains sequenced from a single sample in a study of T-cell memory formation after mild COVID-19. TCRdb reprocessed the 5' RACE reads via MiXCR and lists one record per CDR3 protein. The sample contains 300,000 to 400,000 distinct CDR3 sequences, over 13% of which appear only once. Sequencing was done on a sample of PBMCs or a T cell subset sorted from them (not recorded which). These receptors all come from a man aged 18 to 29 who had mild COVID-19 (a few samples of this study predate the infection). Cell type and time point are not known.

The rearrangement joins TRBV7-2 to TRBJ2-2; D might be TRBD2 (6 bases). The germline V gene has CDR1 SGHTA and CDR2 FQGNSA. Trimming removed 5 bases at V and 5 bases at J, with 15 bases between. The CDR3 runs to 15 residues. DNA of the CDR3: TGTGCCAGCAGCACGGCCGCAGGGAGGACCGGGGAGCTGTTTTTT. This encodes CASSTAAGRTGELFF.

This clonotype was picked up a small number of times. The chain recombines TRBV5-1 with TRBJ2-7; the D gene is possibly TRBD2 (5 bases). The ends were cut back, 4 bases at V and 2 bases at J, with 19 bases in the middle. CDR1 SGHRS and CDR2 YFSETQ come from the germline V gene. The CDR3 covers 16 residues. CDR3 protein: CASSLRAAGQTYEQYF. DNA for the CDR3: TGCGCCAGCAGCCTCAGAGCGGCCGGCCAGACCTACGAGCAGTACTTC.

The V and J genes are TRBV30 and TRBJ2-7; either TRBD1 or TRBD2 may fit D (6 bases each). V lost 0 bases and J 6 bases, leaving 12 bases between the germline ends. CDR1 and CDR2 (germline): GTSNPN, SVGIG (reference sequence). The CDR3 runs to 13 residues. The CDR3 coding sequence is TGTGCCTGGAGTGTAGGGGGGCCAAGCGAGCAGTACTTC. It specifies CAWSVGGPSEQYF.